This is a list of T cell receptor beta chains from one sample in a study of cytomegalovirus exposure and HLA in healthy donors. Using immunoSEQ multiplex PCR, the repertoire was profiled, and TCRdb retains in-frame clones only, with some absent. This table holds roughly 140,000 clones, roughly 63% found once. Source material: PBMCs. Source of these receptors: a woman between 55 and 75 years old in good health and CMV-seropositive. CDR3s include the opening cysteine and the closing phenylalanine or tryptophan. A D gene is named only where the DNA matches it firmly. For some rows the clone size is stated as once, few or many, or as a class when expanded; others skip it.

cdr3_nt: TGCAGCGTTGAAGACCGGGGAAGCTACGAGCAGTACTTC; cdr3_aa: CSVEDRGSYEQYF; clone_size: .; j_call: TRBJ2-7; v_call: TRBV29-1; d_call: .
cdr3_nt: TGCAGCGGGAACAGGGGGCTCACAGAGACCCAGTACTTC; cdr3_aa: CSGNRGLTETQYF; clone_size: .; j_call: TRBJ2-5; v_call: TRBV29-1; d_call: TRBD1
cdr3_nt: TGCAGCGTTGAAGTGGAGCAAGAGACCCAGTACTTC; cdr3_aa: CSVEVEQETQYF; clone_size: .; j_call: TRBJ2-5; v_call: TRBV29-1; d_call: .
cdr3_nt: TGTGCCAGCAGCAAAGTTGGCAGTCCGCCAGAGACCCAGTACTTC; cdr3_aa: CASSKVGSPPETQYF; clone_size: .; j_call: TRBJ2-5; v_call: TRBV21-1; d_call: .
cdr3_nt: TGTGCCAGCATGGACAGCTACTACGAGCAGTACTTC; cdr3_aa: CASMDSYYEQYF; clone_size: .; j_call: TRBJ2-7; v_call: TRBV27; d_call: .
cdr3_nt: TGTGCCAGCAGTGAGCGTGAGACCCAGTACTTC; cdr3_aa: CASSERETQYF; clone_size: .; j_call: TRBJ2-5; v_call: TRBV2; d_call: .
cdr3_nt: TGCGCCAGCAGGGAAGACAGGGGGCTAGTAAATGAGCAGTTCTTC; cdr3_aa: CASREDRGLVNEQFF; clone_size: .; j_call: TRBJ2-1; v_call: TRBV10-1; d_call: TRBD1
cdr3_nt: TGCGCCAGCAGCCCCGATCCTAGCGGGAGGAACTACGAGCAGTACTTC; cdr3_aa: CASSPDPSGRNYEQYF; clone_size: .; j_call: TRBJ2-7; v_call: TRBV10-1; d_call: TRBD2
cdr3_nt: TGCGCCAGCAGCCCCAGCGGGGACTTACGCTTTACGAGCACAGATACGCAGTATTTT; cdr3_aa: CASSPSGDLRFTSTDTQYF; clone_size: .; j_call: TRBJ2-3; v_call: TRBV5-1; d_call: TRBD2
cdr3_nt: TGTGCCAGCAGTCAGGGGGCGGGCTATGGCTACACCTTC; cdr3_aa: CASSQGAGYGYTF; clone_size: few; j_call: TRBJ1-2; v_call: TRBV27; d_call: TRBD1
cdr3_nt: TGTGCCAGCTCATCATCGGGAGGGAGTACCTACAATGAGCAGTTCTTC; cdr3_aa: CASSSSGGSTYNEQFF; clone_size: .; j_call: TRBJ2-1; v_call: TRBV18; d_call: TRBD2
cdr3_nt: TGTGCCAGCAGCTTAGGCGGACTAGCCTTGGGGGAGACCCAGTACTTC; cdr3_aa: CASSLGGLALGETQYF; clone_size: .; j_call: TRBJ2-5; v_call: TRBV7-2; d_call: TRBD2
cdr3_nt: TGCGCCAGCCCTCCGGTAGAGCAGTTCTTC; cdr3_aa: CASPPVEQFF; clone_size: few; j_call: TRBJ2-1; v_call: TRBV10-1; d_call: .
cdr3_nt: TGCGCCAGCAGCTTGGCAGGGGTGAATAAGGACGAGCAGTACTTC; cdr3_aa: CASSLAGVNKDEQYF; clone_size: .; j_call: TRBJ2-7; v_call: TRBV5-1; d_call: .
cdr3_nt: TGTGCCAGCAGTTTAAGCGGGAGTCCCGCGGGGACGCAGTATTTT; cdr3_aa: CASSLSGSPAGTQYF; clone_size: .; j_call: TRBJ2-3; v_call: TRBV28; d_call: TRBD2
cdr3_nt: TGTGCCAGCACCCAGCGGGGGCTGAGCACAGATACGCAGTATTTT; cdr3_aa: CASTQRGLSTDTQYF; clone_size: .; j_call: TRBJ2-3; v_call: TRBV5-6; d_call: TRBD2
cdr3_nt: TGCAGTGCTTCTTTGGAGACCCAGTACTTC; cdr3_aa: CSASLETQYF; clone_size: .; j_call: TRBJ2-5; v_call: TRBV20-1; d_call: .
cdr3_nt: TGTGCCAGCAGCCAGGGAAGGGACGGGGAGCTGTTTTTT; cdr3_aa: CASSQGRDGELFF; clone_size: .; j_call: TRBJ2-2; v_call: TRBV7-9; d_call: .
cdr3_nt: TGTGCCAGCAGACCGGAGGCAGATACGCAGTATTTT; cdr3_aa: CASRPEADTQYF; clone_size: .; j_call: TRBJ2-3; v_call: TRBV5-6; d_call: .
cdr3_nt: TGCGCCAGCAGCGTTCAGGGTCTGGGGGCCAACGTCCTGGCTTTC; cdr3_aa: CASSVQGLGANVLAF; clone_size: .; j_call: TRBJ2-6; v_call: TRBV5-1; d_call: .
cdr3_nt: TGTGCTAGTGCCTTCGGACTAGCGGGAGGGGAGACCCAGTACTTC; cdr3_aa: CASAFGLAGGETQYF; clone_size: .; j_call: TRBJ2-5; v_call: TRBV12-5; d_call: TRBD2
cdr3_nt: TGTGCCAGCAGCCTAGCGGGAGGGCCCCCAGATACGCAGTATTTT; cdr3_aa: CASSLAGGPPDTQYF; clone_size: few; j_call: TRBJ2-3; v_call: TRBV9; d_call: TRBD2
cdr3_nt: TGCGCCAGCAGCCAAGCCCTCAAGGGAGCCTACGAGCAGTACTTC; cdr3_aa: CASSQALKGAYEQYF; clone_size: .; j_call: TRBJ2-7; v_call: TRBV4-3; d_call: .
cdr3_nt: TGTGCCAGCAGTGAATACGGGGAGTTAGGCACTGAAGCTTTCTTT; cdr3_aa: CASSEYGELGTEAFF; clone_size: .; j_call: TRBJ1-1; v_call: TRBV6-1; d_call: .
cdr3_nt: TGTGCCACCTCGAGTAAAACGAACACCGGGGAGCTGTTTTTT; cdr3_aa: CATSSKTNTGELFF; clone_size: .; j_call: TRBJ2-2; v_call: TRBV7-2; d_call: .
cdr3_nt: TGCAGCGTTTACGGGACAGCGTACAATGAGCAGTTCTTC; cdr3_aa: CSVYGTAYNEQFF; clone_size: .; j_call: TRBJ2-1; v_call: TRBV29-1; d_call: TRBD1
cdr3_nt: TGTGCCAGCAGCTTACAGGGCACCCCCTCAGAGACCCAGTACTTC; cdr3_aa: CASSLQGTPSETQYF; clone_size: few; j_call: TRBJ2-5; v_call: TRBV7-2; d_call: .
cdr3_nt: TGTGCCAGCAGTTACGACACGATGAACACTGAAGCTTTCTTT; cdr3_aa: CASSYDTMNTEAFF; clone_size: .; j_call: TRBJ1-1; v_call: TRBV2; d_call: .
cdr3_nt: TGTGCCAGCACCCTTCGGGCGGCGGGGGACAATGAGCAGTTCTTC; cdr3_aa: CASTLRAAGDNEQFF; clone_size: .; j_call: TRBJ2-1; v_call: TRBV9; d_call: TRBD2
cdr3_nt: TGTGCCATCAGTCGGGTAGACAGTTCCTACGAGCAGTACTTC; cdr3_aa: CAISRVDSSYEQYF; clone_size: .; j_call: TRBJ2-7; v_call: TRBV10-3; d_call: .
cdr3_nt: TGTGCCAGCAGTATCGGACAGGGGTACACTGAAGCTTTCTTT; cdr3_aa: CASSIGQGYTEAFF; clone_size: .; j_call: TRBJ1-1; v_call: TRBV2; d_call: TRBD1
cdr3_nt: TGTGCCAGCAGCCAAGACCAGACCTACGAGCAGTACTTC; cdr3_aa: CASSQDQTYEQYF; clone_size: .; j_call: TRBJ2-7; v_call: TRBV4-2; d_call: .
cdr3_nt: TGTGCCAGCTCACCCCGGGGCTCCGGGGGGGAGACCCAGTACTTC; cdr3_aa: CASSPRGSGGETQYF; clone_size: .; j_call: TRBJ2-5; v_call: TRBV18; d_call: TRBD2
cdr3_nt: TGTGCCAGCAGCCCCCACCCGGGGGGGGTCAATCAGCCCCAGCATTTT; cdr3_aa: CASSPHPGGVNQPQHF; clone_size: once; j_call: TRBJ1-5; v_call: TRBV4-2; d_call: .
cdr3_nt: TGTGCCTGGAAAAACCAGGTCGGGGAGCTGTTTTTT; cdr3_aa: CAWKNQVGELFF; clone_size: .; j_call: TRBJ2-2; v_call: TRBV30; d_call: .
cdr3_nt: TGTGCCAGTAGTAGAGACAGGGGCTCGGGGCCCCAGCATTTT; cdr3_aa: CASSRDRGSGPQHF; clone_size: .; j_call: TRBJ1-5; v_call: TRBV19; d_call: TRBD1
cdr3_nt: TGTGCCAGCAGCTTCCCGGGACAGGGGCACGAGCAGTACTTC; cdr3_aa: CASSFPGQGHEQYF; clone_size: few; j_call: TRBJ2-7; v_call: TRBV7-9; d_call: TRBD1
cdr3_nt: TGTGCCAGCAGCCAAGGTAGCGGATACGAGCAGTACTTC; cdr3_aa: CASSQGSGYEQYF; clone_size: .; j_call: TRBJ2-7; v_call: TRBV14; d_call: .
cdr3_nt: TGTGCGGTGTCTAGGACTACCCAAGTTGGGACTGAAGCTTTCTTT; cdr3_aa: CAVSRTTQVGTEAFF; clone_size: .; j_call: TRBJ1-1; v_call: TRBV30; d_call: .
cdr3_nt: TGTGCCAGCATGGCCGCTAGCTCCTACGAGCAGTACTTC; cdr3_aa: CASMAASSYEQYF; clone_size: .; j_call: TRBJ2-7; v_call: TRBV6-5; d_call: .